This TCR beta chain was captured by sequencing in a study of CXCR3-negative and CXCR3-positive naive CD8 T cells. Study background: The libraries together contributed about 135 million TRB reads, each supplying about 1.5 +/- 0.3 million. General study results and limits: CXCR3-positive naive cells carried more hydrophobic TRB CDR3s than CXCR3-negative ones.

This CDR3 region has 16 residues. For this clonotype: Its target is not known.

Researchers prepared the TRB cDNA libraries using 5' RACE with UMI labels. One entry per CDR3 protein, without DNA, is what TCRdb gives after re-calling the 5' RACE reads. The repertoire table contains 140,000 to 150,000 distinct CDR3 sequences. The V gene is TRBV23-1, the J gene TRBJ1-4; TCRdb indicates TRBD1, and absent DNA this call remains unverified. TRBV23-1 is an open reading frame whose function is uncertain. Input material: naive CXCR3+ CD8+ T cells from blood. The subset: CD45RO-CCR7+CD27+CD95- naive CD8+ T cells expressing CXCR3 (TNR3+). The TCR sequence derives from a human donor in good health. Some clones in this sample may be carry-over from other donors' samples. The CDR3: CASSQGTRVANEKLFF.